This TCR beta chain was captured by sequencing in a study of blood T cell repertoires in COVID-19. Clones were read by immunoSEQ multiplex PCR, and TCRdb kept only the in-frame ones, dropping some. The sample yields some 300,000 clones, approximately 90% seen once. Germline-derived CDR1 and CDR2 are LNHNV and YYDKDF (reference sequence). Trimming removed 5 bases at V and 0 bases at J, with 8 bases between. The CDR3 totals 14 residues. Specimen: peripheral blood. This clonotype was sampled from a woman younger than 45 who had recovered from COVID-19. The rearrangement uses TRBV15 and TRBJ1-5, with D unclear. The CDR3 sequence: CATSPGLSNQPQHF. CDR3 nucleotides: TGTGCCACCAGCCCTGGGCTTAGCAATCAGCCCCAGCATTTT.